The 5 T cell receptor beta chains below come from one sample, sequenced in a study of early T cells in non-severe SARS-CoV-2 infection. TCRdb redid the calling of the 5' RACE reads with MiXCR, one entry per CDR3 protein. This sample yields roughly 31,000 distinct CDR3 sequences, of which about 4.2% are seen a single time; around 10% belongs to the top ten. The sample was whole blood. The receptors here all came from an adult who was a healthcare worker with PCR-confirmed SARS-CoV-2 infection or an uninfected control (not recorded which).

This clonotype has only a few counts. The chain combines TRBV28 with TRBJ2-3; either TRBD1 or TRBD2 may supply D (5 bases each). The CDR3 runs to 16 residues. Trimming took off 6 bases at V and 0 bases at J, with 16 bases between the two ends. CDR1 and CDR2 (germline): MDHEN, SYDVKM. The CDR3 is CASRLTGTVSTDTQYF. The DNA of the CDR3 is TGTGCCAGCAGACTCACCGGGACGGTTAGCACAGATACGCAGTATTTT.

To note about this clonotype: One junction end disagrees with the germline gene, perhaps due to a read error. The J gene is TRBJ2-7, the V gene TRBV5-5; D is undetermined. The germline V gene has CDR1 SGHKS and CDR2 YYEKEE (reference sequence). The CDR3 sequence is 12 residues long. CDR3 DNA: TGTACCAGCAGCATTCTCGCCTACGAGCAGTACTTC. This gives the protein CTSSILAYEQYF.

The table lists this clonotype with many counts. This rearrangement joins TRBV25-1 to TRBJ2-7, with 9 positions matching TRBD1. Trimming took 5 bases from V and 3 from J; bases not matched to a gene: 11. The germline gives CDR1 MGHDK, CDR2 SYGVNS. The CDR3 sequence is 16 residues long. The DNA of the CDR3 is TGTGCCAGCAGTAACCCTCCGGGACAGGGCTTCTACGAGCAGTACTTC. Residues: CASSNPPGQGFYEQYF.

This clonotype was counted ten times or more. The chain combines TRBV20-1 with TRBJ1-5; D might be TRBD1 (5 bases). CDR1 is DFQATT and CDR2 is SNEGSKA in the germline V gene (reference sequence). Trimming took 3 bases from V and 1 from J, leaving 13 bases between them. CDR3 length equals 15 residues. The CDR3: CSASLVRVSNQPQHF. The CDR3, as DNA: TGCAGTGCTAGTTTGGTCAGGGTGAGCAATCAGCCCCAGCATTTT.

The chain links TRBV2 to TRBJ2-2; maybe TRBD1 (5 bases). Per germline, CDR1 SNHLY and CDR2 FYNNEI. The CDR3 spans 14 residues. The germline V and J ends were trimmed by 7 bases and 7 bases, with 16 bases remaining between them. CDR3 region: CASTRRARGGELFF. CDR3 DNA: TGTGCCAGCACTAGAAGGGCAAGGGGCGGGGAGCTGTTTTTT.